This TCR beta chain was identified during a study of T cell repertoires in cytomegalovirus infection. About the research overall: As its CMV epitopes, the study selected recently identified HLA-C-restricted and well-studied HLA-B-restricted targets.

In TCRdb, the reads were re-called with MiXCR into one record per CDR3 protein. This table holds approximately 770,000 distinct CDR3 sequences, roughly 29% found once. Concerning this clonotype itself: Antigen: not known.

This CDR3 has 13 residues. The germline V gene encodes CDR1 SGHKS and CDR2 YYEKEE (reference sequence). The ends were cut back, 3 bases at V and 5 bases at J, with 10 bases in the middle. This clonotype was obtained from a human donor in good health (CMV status not recorded). Some clones in this sample may be carry-over from other donors' samples. Material: cultured CD8+ T cells from PBMCs, obtained from culture after CMV antigen stimulation. The chain joins TRBV5-5 to TRBJ2-3; D is ambiguous. The CDR3 DNA is TGTGCCAGCAGCTCGACTGGCGTAGATACGCAGTATTTT. Its translation is CASSSTGVDTQYF.